This T cell receptor beta chain was documented in a study of cytomegalovirus exposure and HLA in healthy donors. The CDR3 consists of 13 residues. Germline lookup yields CDR1 SGDLS and CDR2 YYNGEE. With 0 bases removed from V and 7 bases from J, the gap between germline ends came to 7 bases. With regard to this clone: Its antigen is still unknown.

Primers: 60 Vbeta forward and 13 Jbeta reverse. Some clones are missing from TCRdb's copy, which holds only in-frame ones; the method was immunoSEQ multiplex PCR. The repertoire holds some 140,000 clones, 73% seen once, with about 1.2% in the top ten. Study-wide findings and caveats: Certain indistinguishable V segments, among them TRBV6-2 and TRBV6-3, were excluded.

This receptor was taken from a middle-aged woman in good health and CMV-seronegative. The chain employs TRBV9 and TRBJ2-2; D is ambiguous. What was sequenced was PBMCs. CDR3 loop: CASSVGYGGELFF. In nucleotides, the CDR3 is TGTGCCAGCAGCGTAGGCTACGGCGGGGAGCTGTTTTTT.